Listed below are T cell receptor beta chains from one sample, sequenced in a study of T cell repertoires in cytomegalovirus infection. TCRdb recomputed calls from the reads with MiXCR, one row per CDR3 protein. The data hold a few hundred thousand distinct CDR3 sequences, with about 25% observed a single time. These receptors have no identified antigens. The specimen was cultured PBMCs, collected from culture after CMV antigen stimulation. These receptors were collected from a human donor in good health (CMV status not recorded). Some clones in this sample may be carry-over from other donors' samples. CDR3s include the opening cysteine and the closing phenylalanine or tryptophan. Clone size is not always given. Where it is, it says once, few, many or a class for expanded clones.

clone_size,v_call,cdr3_aa
many,TRBV20-1,CSATPAGDADTQYF
many,TRBV12-3/TRBV12-4,CASTSTDTQYF
.,TRBV7-6,CASSLVVIASGHNEQFF
few,TRBV6-2/TRBV6-3,CASSYSKLSGTVLSGANVLTF
.,TRBV12-3/TRBV12-4,CASSLAEVSYNEQFF
few,TRBV12-3/TRBV12-4,CASSTTGGYGYTF
.,TRBV7-9,CASRQRDSRWYNEQFF
.,TRBV7-6,CASSLGGVNSPLHF
few,TRBV7-9,CASSARTAPSYEQYF
.,TRBV6-2/TRBV6-3,CASSYASTYEQYF
few,TRBV11-2,CASSSNYGAFF